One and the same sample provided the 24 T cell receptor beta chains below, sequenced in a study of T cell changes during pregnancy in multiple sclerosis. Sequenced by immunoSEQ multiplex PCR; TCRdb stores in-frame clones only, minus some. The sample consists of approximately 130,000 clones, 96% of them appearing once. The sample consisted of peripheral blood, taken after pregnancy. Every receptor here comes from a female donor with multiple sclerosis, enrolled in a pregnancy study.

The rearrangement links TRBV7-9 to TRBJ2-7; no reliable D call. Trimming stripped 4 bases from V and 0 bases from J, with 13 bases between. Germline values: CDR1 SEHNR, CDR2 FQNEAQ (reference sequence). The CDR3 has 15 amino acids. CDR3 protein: CASSSTEENSYEQYF. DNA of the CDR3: TGTGCCAGCAGCTCCACCGAGGAAAACTCCTACGAGCAGTACTTC.

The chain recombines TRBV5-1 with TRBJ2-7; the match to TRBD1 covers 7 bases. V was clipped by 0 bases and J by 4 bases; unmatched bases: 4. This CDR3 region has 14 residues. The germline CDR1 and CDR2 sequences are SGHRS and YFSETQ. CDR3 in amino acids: CASSLGQGIYEQYF. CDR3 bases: TGCGCCAGCAGCTTGGGACAGGGAATTTACGAGCAGTACTTC.

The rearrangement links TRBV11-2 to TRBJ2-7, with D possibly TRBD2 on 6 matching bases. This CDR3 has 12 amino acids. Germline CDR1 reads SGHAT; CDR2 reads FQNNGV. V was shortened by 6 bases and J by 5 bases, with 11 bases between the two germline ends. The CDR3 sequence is CASRTRSDEQYF. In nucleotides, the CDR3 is TGTGCCAGCAGGACTAGGTCGGACGAGCAGTACTTC. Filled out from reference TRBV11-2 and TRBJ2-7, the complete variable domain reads EAGVAQSPRYKIIEKRQSVAFWCNPISGHATLYWYQQILGQGPKLLIQFQNNGVVDDSQLPKDRFSAERLKGVDSTLKIQPAKLEDSAVYLCASRTRSDEQYFGPGTRLTVT.

In DNA form, the CDR3 reads TGTGCCAGCAGCCCTAGACTAGGATCCTACGAGCAGTACTTC. Translating it yields CASSPRLGSYEQYF. J is TRBJ2-7 and V is TRBV7-9, with a weak D call TRBD2 (6 bases). The CDR3 runs to 14 residues. Germline V gives CDR1 SEHNR, CDR2 FQNEAQ (reference sequence). Between the trimmed V and J ends, which lost 5 bases and 1 base, there was a span of 12 bases.

This CDR3 reads CATSSNRGRLTGELFF. CDR3 sequence (DNA): TGTGCCACCAGCAGCAACAGGGGGCGTTTGACCGGGGAGCTGTTTTTT. The J gene is TRBJ2-2, the V gene TRBV15; TRBD1 matches 9 bases. J was trimmed by 5 bases and V by 3 bases; bases with no gene match: 7. This CDR3 contains 16 residues. CDR1 and CDR2 from the germline V gene are LNHNV and YYDKDF (reference sequence).

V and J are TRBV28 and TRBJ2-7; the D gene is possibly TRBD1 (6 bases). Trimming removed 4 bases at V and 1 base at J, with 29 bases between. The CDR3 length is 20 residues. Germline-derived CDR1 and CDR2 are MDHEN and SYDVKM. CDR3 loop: CASSSPGSRGPYGGSYEQYF. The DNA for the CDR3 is TGTGCCAGCAGTTCCCCTGGTAGCAGGGGTCCATACGGCGGATCCTACGAGCAGTACTTC.

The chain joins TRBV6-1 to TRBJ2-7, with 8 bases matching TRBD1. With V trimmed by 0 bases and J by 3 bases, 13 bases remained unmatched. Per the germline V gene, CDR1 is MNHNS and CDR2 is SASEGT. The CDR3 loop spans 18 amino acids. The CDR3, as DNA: TGTGCCAGCAGTGAAGCGGGCCGCATCGGACAGGGCCGCTACGAGCAGTACTTC. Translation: CASSEAGRIGQGRYEQYF.

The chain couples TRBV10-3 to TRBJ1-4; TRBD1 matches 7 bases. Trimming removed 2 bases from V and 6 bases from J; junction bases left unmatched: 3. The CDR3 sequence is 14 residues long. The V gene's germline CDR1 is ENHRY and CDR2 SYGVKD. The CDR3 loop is CAISERGHDEKLFF. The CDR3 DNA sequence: TGTGCCATCAGTGAGAGGGGGCACGATGAAAAACTGTTTTTT.

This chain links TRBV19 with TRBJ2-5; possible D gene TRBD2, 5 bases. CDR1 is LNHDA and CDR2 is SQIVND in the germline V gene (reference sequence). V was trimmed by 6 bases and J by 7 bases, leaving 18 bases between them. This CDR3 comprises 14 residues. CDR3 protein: CASSPYEGLRTQYF. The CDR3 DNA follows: TGTGCCAGTAGCCCCTATGAGGGCTTGCGGACCCAGTACTTC.

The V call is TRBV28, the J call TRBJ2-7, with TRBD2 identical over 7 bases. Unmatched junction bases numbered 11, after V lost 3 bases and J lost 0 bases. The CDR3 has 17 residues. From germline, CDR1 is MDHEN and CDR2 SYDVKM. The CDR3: CASSFQAGIRPSYEQYF. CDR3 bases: TGTGCCAGCAGTTTCCAAGCGGGAATCAGGCCCTCCTACGAGCAGTACTTC.

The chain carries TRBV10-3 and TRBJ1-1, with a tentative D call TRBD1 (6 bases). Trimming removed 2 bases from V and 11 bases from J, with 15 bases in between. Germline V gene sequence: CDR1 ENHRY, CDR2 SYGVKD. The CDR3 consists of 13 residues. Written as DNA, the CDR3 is TGTGCCATCAGTGAGACCTTACAGGGTAGGGCTTTCTTT. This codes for CAISETLQGRAFF.

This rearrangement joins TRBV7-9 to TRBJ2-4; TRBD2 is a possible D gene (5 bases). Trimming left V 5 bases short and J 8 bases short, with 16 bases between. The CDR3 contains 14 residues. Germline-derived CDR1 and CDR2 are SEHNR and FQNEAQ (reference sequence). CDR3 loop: CASSNLTISHIQYF. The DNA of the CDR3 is TGTGCCAGCAGCAACCTGACTATCTCCCACATTCAGTACTTC.

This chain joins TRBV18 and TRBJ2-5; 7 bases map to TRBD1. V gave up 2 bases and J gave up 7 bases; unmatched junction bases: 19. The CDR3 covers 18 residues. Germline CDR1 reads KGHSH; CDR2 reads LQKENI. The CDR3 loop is CASSPSVLTGQIFGTQYF. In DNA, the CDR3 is TGTGCCAGCTCACCATCAGTTTTAACGGGACAGATTTTTGGGACCCAGTACTTC.

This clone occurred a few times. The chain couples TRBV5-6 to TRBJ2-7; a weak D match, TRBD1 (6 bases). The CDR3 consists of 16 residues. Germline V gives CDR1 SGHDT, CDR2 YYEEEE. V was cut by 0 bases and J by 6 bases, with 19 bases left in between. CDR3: CASSLASHREGLEQYF. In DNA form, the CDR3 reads TGTGCCAGCAGCTTGGCATCCCACAGGGAAGGTCTCGAGCAGTACTTC.

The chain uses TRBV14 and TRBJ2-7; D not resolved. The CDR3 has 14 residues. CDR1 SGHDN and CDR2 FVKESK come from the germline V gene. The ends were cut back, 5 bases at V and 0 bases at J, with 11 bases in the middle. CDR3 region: CASSGRRDSYEQYF. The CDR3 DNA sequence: TGTGCCAGCAGCGGGCGCCGAGACTCCTACGAGCAGTACTTC.

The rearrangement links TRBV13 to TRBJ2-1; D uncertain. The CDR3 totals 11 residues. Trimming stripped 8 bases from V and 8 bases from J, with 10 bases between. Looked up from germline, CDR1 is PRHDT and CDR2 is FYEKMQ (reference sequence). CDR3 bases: TGTGCCAGCGGCCCTAGTTATGAGCAGTTCTTC. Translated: CASGPSYEQFF.

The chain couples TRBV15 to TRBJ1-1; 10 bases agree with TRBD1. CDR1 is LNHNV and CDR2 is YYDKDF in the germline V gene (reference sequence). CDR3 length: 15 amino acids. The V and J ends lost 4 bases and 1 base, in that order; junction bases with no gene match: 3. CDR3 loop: CATSKGDRGNTEAFF. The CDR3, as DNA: TGTGCCACCAGCAAAGGGGACAGGGGGAACACTGAAGCTTTCTTT.

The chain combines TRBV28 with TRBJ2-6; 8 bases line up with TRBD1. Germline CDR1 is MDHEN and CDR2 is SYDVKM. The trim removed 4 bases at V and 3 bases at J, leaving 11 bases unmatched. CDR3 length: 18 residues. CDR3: CASSSRTRTGFGANVLTF. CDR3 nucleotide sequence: TGTGCCAGCAGTTCACGAACACGGACAGGGTTTGGGGCCAACGTCCTGACTTTC. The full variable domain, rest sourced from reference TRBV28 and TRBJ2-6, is DVKVTQSSRYLVKRTGEKVFLECVQDMDHENMFWYRQDPGLGLRLIYFSYDVKMKEKGDIPEGYSVSREKKERFSLILESASTNQTSMYLCASSSRTRTGFGANVLTFGAGSRLTVL.

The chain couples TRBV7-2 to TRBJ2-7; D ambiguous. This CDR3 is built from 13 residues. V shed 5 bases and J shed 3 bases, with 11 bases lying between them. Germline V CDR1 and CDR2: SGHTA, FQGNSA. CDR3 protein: CASSHTPGYEQYF. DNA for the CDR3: TGTGCCAGCAGCCATACCCCGGGCTACGAGCAGTACTTC.

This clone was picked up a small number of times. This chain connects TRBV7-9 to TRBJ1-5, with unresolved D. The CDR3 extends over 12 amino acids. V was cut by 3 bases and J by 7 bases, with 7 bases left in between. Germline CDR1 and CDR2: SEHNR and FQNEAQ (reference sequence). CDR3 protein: CASSFPMQPQHF. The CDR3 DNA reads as TGTGCCAGCAGCTTCCCCATGCAGCCCCAGCATTTT.

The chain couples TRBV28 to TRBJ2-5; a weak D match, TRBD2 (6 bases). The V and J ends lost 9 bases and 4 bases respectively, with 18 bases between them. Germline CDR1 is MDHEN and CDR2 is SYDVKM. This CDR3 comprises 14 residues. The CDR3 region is CASKEGGALETQYF. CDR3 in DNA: TGTGCCAGTAAAGAGGGAGGTGCCTTAGAGACCCAGTACTTC.

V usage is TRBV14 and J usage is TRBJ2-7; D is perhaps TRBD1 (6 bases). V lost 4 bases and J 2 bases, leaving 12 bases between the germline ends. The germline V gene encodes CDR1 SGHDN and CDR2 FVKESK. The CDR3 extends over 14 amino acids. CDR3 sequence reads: CASSPQGVAYEQYF. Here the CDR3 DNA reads TGTGCCAGCAGCCCACAGGGAGTGGCCTACGAGCAGTACTTC.

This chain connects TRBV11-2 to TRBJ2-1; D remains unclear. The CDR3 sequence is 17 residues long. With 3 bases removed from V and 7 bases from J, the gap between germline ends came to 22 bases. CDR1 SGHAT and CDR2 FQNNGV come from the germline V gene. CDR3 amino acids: CASSFGPAAAIWNEQFF. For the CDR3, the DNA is TGTGCCAGCAGCTTTGGTCCTGCGGCGGCTATATGGAATGAGCAGTTCTTC.

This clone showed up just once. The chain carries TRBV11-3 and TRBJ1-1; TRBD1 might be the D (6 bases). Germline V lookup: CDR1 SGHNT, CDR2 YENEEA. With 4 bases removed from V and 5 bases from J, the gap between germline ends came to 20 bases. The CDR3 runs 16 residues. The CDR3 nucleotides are TGTGCCAGCAGCTCGACCGAAGGGGGGGCTAGAACTGAAGCTTTCTTT. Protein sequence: CASSSTEGGARTEAFF. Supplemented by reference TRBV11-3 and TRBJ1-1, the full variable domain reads EAGVVQSPRYKIIEKKQPVAFWCNPISGHNTLYWYLQNLGQGPELLIRYENEEAVDDSQLPKDRFSAERLKGVDSTLKIQPAELGDSAVYLCASSSTEGGARTEAFFGQGTRLTVV.